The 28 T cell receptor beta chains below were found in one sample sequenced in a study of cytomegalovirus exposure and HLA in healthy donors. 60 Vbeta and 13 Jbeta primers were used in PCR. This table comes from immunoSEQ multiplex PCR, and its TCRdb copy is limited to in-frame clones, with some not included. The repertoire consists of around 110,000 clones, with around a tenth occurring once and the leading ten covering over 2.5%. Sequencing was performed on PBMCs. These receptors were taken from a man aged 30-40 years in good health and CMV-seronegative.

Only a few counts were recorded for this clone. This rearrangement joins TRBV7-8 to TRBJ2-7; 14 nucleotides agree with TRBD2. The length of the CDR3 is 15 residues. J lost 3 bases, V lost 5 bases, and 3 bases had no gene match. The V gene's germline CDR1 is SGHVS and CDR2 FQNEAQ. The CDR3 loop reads CASSAGTSGGYEQYF. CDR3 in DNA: TGTGCCAGCAGCGCGGGGACTAGCGGGGGCTACGAGCAGTACTTC.

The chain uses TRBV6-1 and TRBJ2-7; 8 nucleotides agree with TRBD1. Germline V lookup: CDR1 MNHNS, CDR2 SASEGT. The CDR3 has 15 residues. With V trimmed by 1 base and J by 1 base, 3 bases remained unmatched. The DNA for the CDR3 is TGTGCCAGCAGTGAAGGGGGACAGGTGTCCTACGAGCAGTACTTC. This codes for CASSEGGQVSYEQYF.

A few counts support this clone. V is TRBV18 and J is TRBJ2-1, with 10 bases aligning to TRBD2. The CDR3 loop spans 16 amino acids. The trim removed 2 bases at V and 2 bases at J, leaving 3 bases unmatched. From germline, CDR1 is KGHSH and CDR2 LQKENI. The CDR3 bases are TGTGCCAGCTCACCAAGGACTAGCGGACCCTACAATGAGCAGTTCTTC. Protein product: CASSPRTSGPYNEQFF.

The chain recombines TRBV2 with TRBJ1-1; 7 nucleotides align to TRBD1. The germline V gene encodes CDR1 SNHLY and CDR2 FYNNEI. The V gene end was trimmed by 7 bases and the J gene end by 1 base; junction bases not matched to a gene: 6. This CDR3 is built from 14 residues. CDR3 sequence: CASTSRGRNTEAFF. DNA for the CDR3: TGTGCCAGCACCTCCAGGGGGAGGAACACTGAAGCTTTCTTT.

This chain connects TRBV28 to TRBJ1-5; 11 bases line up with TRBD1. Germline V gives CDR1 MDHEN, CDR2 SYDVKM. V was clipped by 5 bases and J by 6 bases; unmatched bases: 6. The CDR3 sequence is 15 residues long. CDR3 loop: CASSTGQGDVQPQHF. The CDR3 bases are TGTGCCAGCAGTACGGGACAGGGGGACGTTCAGCCCCAGCATTTT.

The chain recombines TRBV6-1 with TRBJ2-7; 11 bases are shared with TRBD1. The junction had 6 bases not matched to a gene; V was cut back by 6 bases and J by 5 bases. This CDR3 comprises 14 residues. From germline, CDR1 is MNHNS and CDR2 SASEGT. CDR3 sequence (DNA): TGTGCCAGCAGCGAGAGGACAGGGGGCGACGAGCAGTACGTC. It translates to CASSERTGGDEQYV.

The CDR3 region is CASSSRTGQGNSEAFF. In DNA form, the CDR3 reads TGTGCCAGCAGCTCCCGAACGGGACAGGGGAATTCTGAAGCTTTCTTT. The chain recombines TRBV7-8 with TRBJ1-1; 10 nucleotides line up with TRBD1. V gave up 4 bases and J gave up 6 bases; unmatched junction bases: 11. The CDR3 loop spans 16 amino acids. Germline V gene data show CDR1 as SGHVS and CDR2 as FQNEAQ.

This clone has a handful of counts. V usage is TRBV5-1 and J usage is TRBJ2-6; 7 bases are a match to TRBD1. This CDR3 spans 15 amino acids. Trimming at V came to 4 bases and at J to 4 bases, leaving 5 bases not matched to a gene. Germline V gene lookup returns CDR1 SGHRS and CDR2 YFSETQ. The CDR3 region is CASSAGTAGANVLTF. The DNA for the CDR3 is TGCGCCAGCAGCGCCGGGACAGCCGGGGCCAACGTCCTGACTTTC.

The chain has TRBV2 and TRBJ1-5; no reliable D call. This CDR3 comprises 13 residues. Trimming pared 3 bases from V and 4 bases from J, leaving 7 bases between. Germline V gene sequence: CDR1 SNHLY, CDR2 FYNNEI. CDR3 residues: CASSDHINQPQHF. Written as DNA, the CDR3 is TGTGCCAGCAGTGACCACATAAATCAGCCCCAGCATTTT.

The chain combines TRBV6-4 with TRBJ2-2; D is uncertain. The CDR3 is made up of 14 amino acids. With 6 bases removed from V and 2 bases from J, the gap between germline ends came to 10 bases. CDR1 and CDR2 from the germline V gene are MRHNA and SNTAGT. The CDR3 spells CASRESFNTGELFF. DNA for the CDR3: TGTGCCAGCAGGGAGTCTTTTAACACCGGGGAGCTGTTTTTT.

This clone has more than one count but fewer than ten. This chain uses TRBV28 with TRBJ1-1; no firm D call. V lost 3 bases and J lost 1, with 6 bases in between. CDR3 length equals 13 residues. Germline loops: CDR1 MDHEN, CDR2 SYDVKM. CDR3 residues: CASSLDWNTEAFF. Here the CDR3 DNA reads TGTGCCAGCAGTTTGGACTGGAACACTGAAGCTTTCTTT.

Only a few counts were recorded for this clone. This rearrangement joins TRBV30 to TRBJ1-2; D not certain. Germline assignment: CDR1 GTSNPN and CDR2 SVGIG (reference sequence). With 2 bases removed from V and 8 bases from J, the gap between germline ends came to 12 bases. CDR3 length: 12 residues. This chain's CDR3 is CAWSPLTSGYTF. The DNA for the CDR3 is TGTGCCTGGAGTCCCCTGACTAGCGGCTACACCTTC. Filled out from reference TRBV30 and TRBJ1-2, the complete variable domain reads SQTIHQWPATLVQPVGSPLSLECTVEGTSNPNLYWYRQAAGRGLQLLFYSVGIGQISSEVPQNLSASRPQDRQFILSSKKLLLSDSGFYLCAWSPLTSGYTFGSGTRLTVV.

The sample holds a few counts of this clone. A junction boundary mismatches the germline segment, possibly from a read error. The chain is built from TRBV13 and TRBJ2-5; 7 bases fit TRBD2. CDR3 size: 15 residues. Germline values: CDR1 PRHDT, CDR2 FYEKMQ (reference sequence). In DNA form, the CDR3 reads TGTGCCAGCAGCACTGGGCCCCCAGGGCGGGAGACTCAGTACTTC. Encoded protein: CASSTGPPGRETQYF.

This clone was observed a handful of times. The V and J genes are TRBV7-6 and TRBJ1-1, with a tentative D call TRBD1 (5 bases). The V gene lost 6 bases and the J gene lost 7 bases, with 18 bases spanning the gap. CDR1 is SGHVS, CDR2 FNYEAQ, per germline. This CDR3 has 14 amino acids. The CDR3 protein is CASSLFRVEIEAFF. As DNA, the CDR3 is TGTGCCAGCAGTCTCTTCAGGGTGGAGATTGAAGCTTTCTTT.

The CDR3 nucleotides are TGTGCCAGTAGCAATCCGGGACAGGGGGTGCCCCCCTATGGCTACACCTTC. This translates into CASSNPGQGVPPYGYTF. This rearrangement joins TRBV19 to TRBJ1-2, with 11 bases matching TRBD1. There are 17 residues in the CDR3. V dropped 6 bases and J dropped 4; count of bases not matched to a gene: 13. Germline CDR1 and CDR2: LNHDA and SQIVND (reference sequence).

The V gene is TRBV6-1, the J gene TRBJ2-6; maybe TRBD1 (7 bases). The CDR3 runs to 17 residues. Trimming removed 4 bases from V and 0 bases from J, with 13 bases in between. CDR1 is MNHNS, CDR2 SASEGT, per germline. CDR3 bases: TGTGCCAGCAGTGGACAGGGACTCGTCTCTGGGGCCAACGTCCTGACTTTC. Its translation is CASSGQGLVSGANVLTF.

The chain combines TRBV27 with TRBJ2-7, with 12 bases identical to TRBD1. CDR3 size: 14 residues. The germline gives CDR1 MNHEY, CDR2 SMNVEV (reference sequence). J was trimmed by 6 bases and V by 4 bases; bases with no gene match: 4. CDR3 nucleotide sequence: TGTGCCAGCAGTTCCTCGGGACAGGGGGCCGAGCAGTACTTC. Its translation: CASSSSGQGAEQYF.

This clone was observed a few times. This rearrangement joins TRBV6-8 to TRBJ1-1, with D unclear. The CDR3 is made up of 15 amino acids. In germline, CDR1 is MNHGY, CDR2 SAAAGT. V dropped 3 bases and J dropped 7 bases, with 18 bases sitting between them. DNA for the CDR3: TGTGCCAGCAGTTATGGAAGACGGGTATGCGATGAAGCTTTCTTT. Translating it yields CASSYGRRVCDEAFF.

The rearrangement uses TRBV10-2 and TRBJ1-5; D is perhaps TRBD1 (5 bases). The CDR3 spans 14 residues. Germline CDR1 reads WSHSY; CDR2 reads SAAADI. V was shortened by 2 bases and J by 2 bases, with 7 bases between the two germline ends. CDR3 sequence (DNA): TGCGCCAGCAGTGAGGGGGGGGGCAATCAGCCCCAGCATTTT. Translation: CASSEGGGNQPQHF.

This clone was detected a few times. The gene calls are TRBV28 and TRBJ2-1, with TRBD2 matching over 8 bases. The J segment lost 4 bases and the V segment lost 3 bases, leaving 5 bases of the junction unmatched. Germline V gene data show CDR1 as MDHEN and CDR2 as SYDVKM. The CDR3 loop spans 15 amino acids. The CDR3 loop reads CASSFLAGLYNEQFF. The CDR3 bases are TGTGCCAGCAGTTTTTTAGCGGGATTGTACAATGAGCAGTTCTTC.

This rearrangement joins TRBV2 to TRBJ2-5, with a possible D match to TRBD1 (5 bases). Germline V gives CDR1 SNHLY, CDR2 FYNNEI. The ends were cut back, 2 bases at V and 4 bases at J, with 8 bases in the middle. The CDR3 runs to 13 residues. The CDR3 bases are TGTGCCAGCAGTGAACGAAGGGGAGAGACCCAGTACTTC. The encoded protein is CASSERRGETQYF.

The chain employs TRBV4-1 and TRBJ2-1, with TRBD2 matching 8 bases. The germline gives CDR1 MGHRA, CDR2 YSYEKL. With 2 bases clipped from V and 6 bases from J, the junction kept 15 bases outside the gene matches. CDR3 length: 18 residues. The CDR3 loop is CASSQTTSGGSRANEQFF. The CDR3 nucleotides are TGCGCCAGCAGCCAAACAACTAGCGGAGGGTCTCGAGCCAATGAGCAGTTCTTC.

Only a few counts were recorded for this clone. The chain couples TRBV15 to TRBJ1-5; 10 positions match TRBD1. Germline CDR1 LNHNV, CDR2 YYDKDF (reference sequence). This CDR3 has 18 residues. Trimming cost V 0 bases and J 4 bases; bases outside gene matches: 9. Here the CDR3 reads CATSRDVGDRGRNQPQHF. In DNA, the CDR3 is TGTGCCACCAGCAGAGATGTGGGGGACAGGGGCAGGAATCAGCCCCAGCATTTT. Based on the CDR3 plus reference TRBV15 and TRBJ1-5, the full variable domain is DAMVIQNPRYQVTQFGKPVTLSCSQTLNHNVMYWYQQKSSQAPKLLFHYYDKDFNNEADTPDNFQSRRPNTSFCFLDIRSPGLGDTAMYLCATSRDVGDRGRNQPQHFGDGTRLSIL.

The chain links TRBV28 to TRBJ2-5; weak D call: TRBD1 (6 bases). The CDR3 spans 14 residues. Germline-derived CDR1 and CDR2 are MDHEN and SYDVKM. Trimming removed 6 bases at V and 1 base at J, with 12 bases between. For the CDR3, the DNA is TGTGCCAGCAGGGGCGGACAGTTCCAAGAGACCCAGTACTTC. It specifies CASRGGQFQETQYF.

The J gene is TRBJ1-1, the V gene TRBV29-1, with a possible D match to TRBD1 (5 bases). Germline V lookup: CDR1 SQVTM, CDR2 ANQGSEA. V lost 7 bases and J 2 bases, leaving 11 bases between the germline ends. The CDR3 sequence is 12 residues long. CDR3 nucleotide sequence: TGCAGCGGTTGGGGGGGAAACACTGAAGCTTTCTTT. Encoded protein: CSGWGGNTEAFF.

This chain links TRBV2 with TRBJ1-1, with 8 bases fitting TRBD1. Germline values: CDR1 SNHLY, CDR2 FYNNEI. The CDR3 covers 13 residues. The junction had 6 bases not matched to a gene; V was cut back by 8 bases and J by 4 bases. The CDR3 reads CASSGGMGTEAFF. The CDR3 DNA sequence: TGTGCCAGCTCAGGGGGCATGGGCACTGAAGCTTTCTTT.

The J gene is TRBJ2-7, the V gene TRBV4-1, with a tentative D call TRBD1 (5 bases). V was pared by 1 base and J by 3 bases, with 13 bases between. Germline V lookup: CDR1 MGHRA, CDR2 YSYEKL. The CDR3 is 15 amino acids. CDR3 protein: CASSQGQLKNYEQYF. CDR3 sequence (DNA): TGCGCCAGCAGCCAAGGACAGCTAAAGAACTACGAGCAGTACTTC.

In DNA, the CDR3 is TGTGCCAGCAGCTTAGGGCAGTCTAACTATGGCTACACCTTC. Its translation: CASSLGQSNYGYTF. The V and J genes are TRBV7-2 and TRBJ1-2; D remains unclear. V lost 1 base to trimming and J lost 0 bases, with 6 bases between them. The CDR3 runs 14 residues. Per the germline V gene, CDR1 is SGHTA and CDR2 is FQGNSA.